The 32 T cell receptor beta chains presented below share a single source sample, sequenced in a study of Graves' ophthalmopathy and Graves' hyperthyroidism (dated by TCRdb to the late 2010s). The sequencer was an Illumina HiSeq 2000. For repertoire sequencing, TCR beta CDR3 regions were amplified from RNA transcripts. The first round of RT-PCR was done with HTBI primers and the Qiagen OneStep RT-PCR kit, and was followed by a second round of multiplex PCR, then size selection and purification. Through fastp at Q25 and MiXCR, TCRdb rebuilt clones from the public reads, retaining in-frame beta chains. Records with the same CDR3 protein are collapsed into one entry carrying the most frequent genes and DNA. This sample lists around 590,000 distinct CDR3 sequences; roughly 39% were detected once. The top ten constitute about 4% of the sample. Sequenced sample: peripheral blood or thyroid tissue (not recorded which). Receptors were obtained from an adult man with Graves' hyperthyroidism.

This clonotype has a count of ten or more. The chain links TRBV20-1 to TRBJ1-1; 9 nucleotides agree with TRBD1. Trimming removed 7 bases from V and 0 bases from J; junction bases left unmatched: 9. The germline V gene encodes CDR1 DFQATT and CDR2 SNEGSKA (reference sequence). CDR3 length: 15 amino acids. The CDR3 protein is CSVNRDRAVNTEAFF. The CDR3 DNA follows: TGCAGTGTTAACCGGGACAGGGCGGTGAACACTGAAGCTTTCTTT.

This clonotype was seen more than once but under ten times. This sequence joins TRBV7-8 and TRBJ2-5, with 9 bases aligning to TRBD1. This CDR3 has 16 amino acids. Trimming at V came to 6 bases and at J to 0 bases, leaving 8 bases not matched to a gene. Germline CDR1 SGHVS, CDR2 FQNEAQ. CDR3 sequence: CASRGPGQGNQETQYF. The CDR3 nucleotides read TGTGCCAGCAGGGGTCCGGGACAGGGTAACCAAGAGACCCAGTACTTC. Based on the CDR3 plus reference TRBV7-8 and TRBJ2-5, the full variable domain is GAGVSQSPRYKVAKRGQDVALRCDPISGHVSLFWYQQALGQGPEFLTYFQNEAQLDKSGLPSDRFFAERPEGSVSTLKIQRTQQEDSAVYLCASRGPGQGNQETQYFGPGTRLLVL.

This clonotype was observed at least ten times. The V and J genes are TRBV25-1 and TRBJ2-2, with unresolved D. The germline V and J ends were trimmed by 1 base and 5 bases, with 8 bases remaining between them. This CDR3 is built from 14 residues. Germline CDR1 reads MGHDK; CDR2 reads SYGVNS. The CDR3 DNA reads TGTGCCAGCAGTGAATCCCACCTAACCGGGGAGCTGTTTTTT. This codes for CASSESHLTGELFF.

This clonotype was found many times. The chain uses TRBV7-3 and TRBJ2-5, with 10 bases that match TRBD1. The CDR3 extends over 15 amino acids. J was trimmed by 1 base and V by 5 bases; bases with no gene match: 4. Germline V gives CDR1 SGHTA, CDR2 FQGTGA. The CDR3, as DNA: TGTGCCAGCAGCCTCAGGACAGGGGGCCAAGAGACCCAGTACTTC. It encodes CASSLRTGGQETQYF.

The genes are TRBV12-5 and TRBJ1-6, with TRBD1 identical over 8 bases. CDR3 length equals 19 residues. Losses at the gene ends were 2 bases for V and 6 bases for J; bases not matched to a gene: 15. Germline V gives CDR1 LGHNT, CDR2 FRNRAP. The CDR3 loop is CASGLIPSWDRKSNSPLHF. CDR3 in DNA: TGTGCTAGTGGTTTGATCCCTTCTTGGGACAGGAAGTCTAATTCACCCCTCCACTTT.

Worth noting for this clonotype: This sequence may be a read error, since a much larger clone differs from it by one base. The rearrangement uses TRBV4-1 and TRBJ2-7, with TRBD1 matching 12 bases. The CDR3 is 15 residues long. Looked up from germline, CDR1 is MGHRA and CDR2 is YSYEKL. After removal of 3 bases from V and 7 bases from J, the junction contained 7 bases not matched to a gene. CDR3 amino acids: CASSHPGQGAGEQYF. CDR3 DNA: TGCGCCAGCAGCCACCCGGGACAGGGGGCTGGGGAGCAGTACTTC.

This clonotype was picked up many times. This chain joins TRBV5-1 and TRBJ1-2; the match to TRBD1 covers 7 bases. The CDR3 spans 18 residues. CDR1 is SGHRS and CDR2 is YFSETQ in the germline V gene. The V segment lost 4 bases and the J segment 0 bases; nucleotides outside the gene matches: 15. This CDR3 is CASSLPIGQVRSNYGYTF. Written as DNA, the CDR3 is TGCGCCAGCAGCCTGCCTATCGGACAGGTTCGATCTAACTATGGCTACACCTTC.

The chain has TRBV29-1 and TRBJ1-1; a weak D match, TRBD1 (5 bases). Trimming took off 8 bases at V and 5 bases at J, with 15 bases between the two ends. The CDR3 spans 12 residues. Germline assignment: CDR1 SQVTM and CDR2 ANQGSEA. The CDR3 nucleotides are TGCAGCAACGACGGGGCAGGGACTGAAGCTTTCTTT. It codes for CSNDGAGTEAFF.

This clonotype was counted ten times or more. This chain connects TRBV4-1 to TRBJ1-1; D unresolved. The germline CDR1 and CDR2 sequences are MGHRA and YSYEKL. Trimming cost V 6 bases and J 1 base, with 12 bases left between them. The CDR3 has 14 residues. In DNA form, the CDR3 reads TGCGCCAGCAGGTCTGGGATCACGAACACTGAAGCTTTCTTT. This encodes CASRSGITNTEAFF.

About this clonotype: One end of the junction fails to match germline, which may point to a read error. The rearrangement uses TRBV7-9 and TRBJ2-7; 7 bases line up with TRBD1. CDR3 length: 12 amino acids. In germline, CDR1 is SEHNR, CDR2 FQNEAQ (reference sequence). CDR3 loop: CASSNRGYERYF. Here the CDR3 DNA reads TGTGCCAGCAGTAACAGGGGTTACGAGCGGTACTTC.

The chain links TRBV10-3 to TRBJ2-7; 7 bases match TRBD2. The CDR3 length is 14 residues. Losses at the gene ends were 4 bases for V and 2 bases for J; bases not matched to a gene: 5. Per the germline V gene, CDR1 is ENHRY and CDR2 is SYGVKD. The CDR3 protein is CAISGRESAYEQYF. DNA for the CDR3: TGTGCCATCAGTGGGCGGGAGTCAGCCTACGAGCAGTACTTC.

This clonotype showed up many times. The chain is built from TRBV20-1 and TRBJ2-5; weak D call: TRBD1 (6 bases). The CDR3 loop spans 13 amino acids. The V end lost 3 bases, the J end lost 4 bases, and 12 bases lay between the germline ends. Per germline, CDR1 DFQATT and CDR2 SNEGSKA (reference sequence). As DNA, the CDR3 is TGCAGTGCTAGGGGGGCCAGTCGAGAGACCCAGTACTTC. The encoded protein is CSARGASRETQYF.

The chain is built from TRBV7-9 and TRBJ2-2, with TRBD1 matching 8 bases. Germline V gene sequence: CDR1 SEHNR, CDR2 FQNEAQ (reference sequence). CDR3 length equals 16 residues. V trimming: 4 bases; J trimming: 1 base; junction bases outside the gene matches: 5. In DNA, the CDR3 is TGTGCCAGCAGCTCCCGCGGACAGGGGAACACCGGGGAGCTGTTTTTT. Its translation is CASSSRGQGNTGELFF.

A few counts support this clonotype. The rearrangement links TRBV12-3 or TRBV12-4 to TRBJ2-5; D not resolved. Trimming shortened V by 4 bases and J by 0 bases, and 6 bases separated the two germline ends. This CDR3 contains 13 residues. The CDR3 protein is CASSYNNQETQYF. The CDR3 DNA follows: TGTGCCAGCAGTTACAACAACCAAGAGACCCAGTACTTC.

This clonotype was detected ten times or more. V usage is TRBV7-8 and J usage is TRBJ2-5; 13 nucleotides align to TRBD2. The CDR3 is made up of 17 amino acids. The germline gives CDR1 SGHVS, CDR2 FQNEAQ. The ends lost 1 base at V and 3 bases at J; junction bases unmatched: 5. In DNA, the CDR3 is TGTGCCAGCAGCTTAGGAGGACTAGCGGGAGAGGAAGAGACCCAGTACTTC. Translated: CASSLGGLAGEEETQYF.

In this sample, this clonotype turned up once. The chain has TRBV7-8 and TRBJ1-5, with D unclear. Trimming removed 2 bases from V and 10 bases from J, with 6 bases in between. CDR3 length equals 11 residues. Germline V CDR1 and CDR2: SGHVS, FQNEAQ. CDR3 DNA: TGTGCCAGCAGCTTAAGCTCTCCCCAGCATTTT. Its translation is CASSLSSPQHF.

The chain employs TRBV20-1 and TRBJ2-3, with TRBD2 identical over 11 bases. Germline V gene sequence: CDR1 DFQATT, CDR2 SNEGSKA (reference sequence). This CDR3 has 15 amino acids. The J segment lost 0 bases and the V segment lost 5 bases, leaving 4 bases of the junction unmatched. The CDR3 DNA is TGCAGTGCTCTTGGGACTAGCGGTAGCACAGATACGCAGTATTTT. Protein product: CSALGTSGSTDTQYF.

This clonotype has at least ten counts. CDR3 sequence (DNA): TGTGCCAGCAGCTTATTGCCCGGGGAGCTGTTTTTT. It translates to CASSLLPGELFF. This chain joins TRBV7-9 and TRBJ2-2; D remains ambiguous. Trimming cost V 2 bases and J 6 bases, with 4 bases left between them. The CDR3 has 12 amino acids. The germline V gene encodes CDR1 SEHNR and CDR2 FQNEAQ (reference sequence).

The rearrangement links TRBV19 to TRBJ2-7; D gene ambiguous. The J call is uncertain, as TRBJ2-4 better fits the DNA end. The germline V gene has CDR1 LNHDA and CDR2 SQIVND (reference sequence). The CDR3 loop spans 17 amino acids. DNA for the CDR3: TGTGCCAGTAGTATTGGGAATGGGCGAAGAGCCAAAAACATTCAGTACTTC. As protein: CASSIGNGRRAKNIQYF.

The V gene is TRBV7-9, the J gene TRBJ1-2, with 7 bases fitting TRBD1. There are 13 residues in the CDR3. CDR1 is SEHNR, CDR2 FQNEAQ, per germline (reference sequence). V shed 8 bases, J shed 8 bases, and the junction held 11 bases outside the gene matches. The chain's CDR3 is CASLEGAGEGYTF. The CDR3 DNA is TGTGCCAGCTTGGAGGGGGCCGGGGAAGGCTACACCTTC.

The chain is built from TRBV7-8 and TRBJ2-2, with a tentative D call TRBD1 (6 bases). V was cut by 3 bases and J by 5 bases, with 16 bases left in between. From germline, CDR1 is SGHVS and CDR2 FQNEAQ. This CDR3 spans 16 amino acids. The CDR3 sequence: CASSFRQGRETGELFF. The CDR3 DNA follows: TGTGCCAGCAGCTTTCGTCAGGGGAGAGAGACCGGGGAGCTGTTTTTT. Using reference TRBV7-8 and TRBJ2-2 for the parts outside the CDR3, the full variable domain is GAGVSQSPRYKVAKRGQDVALRCDPISGHVSLFWYQQALGQGPEFLTYFQNEAQLDKSGLPSDRFFAERPEGSVSTLKIQRTQQEDSAVYLCASSFRQGRETGELFFGEGSRLTVL.

This chain joins TRBV7-9 and TRBJ2-3; 14 bases map to TRBD2. This CDR3 has 17 residues. Germline trimming cut 5 bases from V and 2 bases from J; bases unmatched to any gene: 6. Germline CDR1 and CDR2: SEHNR and FQNEAQ (reference sequence). CDR3: CASSPGLAGVNTDTQYF. The CDR3 region has the DNA TGTGCCAGCAGCCCGGGACTAGCGGGGGTAAACACAGATACGCAGTATTTT.

The J gene is TRBJ1-1, the V gene TRBV12-5, with TRBD1 matching 7 bases. The CDR3 totals 13 residues. V lost 4 bases and J lost 8; bases outside the gene matches: 7. The germline V gene encodes CDR1 LGHNT and CDR2 FRNRAP. In nucleotides, the CDR3 is TGTGCTAGTGGTTCGAGGGGGCCAAGCGAAGCTTTCTTT. This encodes CASGSRGPSEAFF.

The V call is TRBV11-2, the J call TRBJ2-6, with a tentative D call TRBD1 (5 bases). This CDR3 contains 18 residues. Trimming removed 5 bases at V and 2 bases at J, with 19 bases between. Germline loops: CDR1 SGHAT, CDR2 FQNNGV. This chain's CDR3 is CASSGFMAGIPGANVLTF. The CDR3 DNA reads as TGTGCCAGCAGCGGCTTCATGGCAGGGATCCCTGGGGCCAACGTCCTGACTTTC.

This clonotype has at least ten counts. This chain uses TRBV7-9 with TRBJ1-1; D is undetermined. CDR1 is SEHNR, CDR2 FQNEAQ, per germline (reference sequence). The CDR3 is made up of 15 amino acids. The V end lost 0 bases, the J end lost 0 bases, and 8 bases lay between the germline ends. The CDR3 region is CASSLAMGLNTEAFF. DNA for the CDR3: TGTGCCAGCAGCTTAGCAATGGGCCTGAACACTGAAGCTTTCTTT.

The chain is built from TRBV2 and TRBJ1-1; D ambiguous. The V gene lost 5 bases and the J gene lost 6 bases, with 10 bases spanning the gap. The CDR3 is made up of 12 amino acids. Germline CDR1 SNHLY, CDR2 FYNNEI. CDR3 coding DNA: TGTGCCAGCAGTCCCGGACTGTCTGAAGCTTTCTTT. Amino acids: CASSPGLSEAFF.

CDR3 sequence (DNA): TGTGCCAGCGCGACGGGGGGGCCGGATACGCAGTATTTT. This codes for CASATGGPDTQYF. The chain uses TRBV12-3 or TRBV12-4 and TRBJ2-3; 8 bases agree with TRBD2. The CDR3 contains 13 residues. J gave up 6 bases and V 8 bases, and 7 bases lay outside the gene matches.

This clonotype was seen a single time. The chain couples TRBV9 to TRBJ2-7, with 10 bases that match TRBD2. Germline assignment: CDR1 SGDLS and CDR2 YYNGEE. J gave up 1 base and V 4 bases, and 14 bases lay outside the gene matches. This CDR3 region has 18 residues. CDR3 nucleotide sequence: TGTGCCAGCAGCCAAGGAGGAGCGGGAGGGCCCTTGTCCTACGAGCAGTACTTC. It codes for CASSQGGAGGPLSYEQYF.

The rearrangement uses TRBV6-5 and TRBJ1-5; TRBD1 is a possible D gene (5 bases). The CDR3 is made up of 19 amino acids. V lost 6 bases, J lost 3 bases, and 27 bases lay in between. Per germline, CDR1 MNHEY and CDR2 SVGAGI. CDR3 nucleotides: TGTGCCAGCAGGAAGAACCGGGACCTTCCTCCTGGGGACAATCAGCCCCAGCATTTT. Encoded protein: CASRKNRDLPPGDNQPQHF.

Ten or more counts support this clonotype. The V call is TRBV5-6, the J call TRBJ1-1, with 7 bases that match TRBD1. From germline, CDR1 is SGHDT and CDR2 YYEEEE. The CDR3 loop spans 14 amino acids. The V and J ends lost 4 bases and 3 bases, in that order; junction bases with no gene match: 6. The CDR3 protein is CASSADRRDTEAFF. Here the CDR3 DNA reads TGTGCCAGCAGCGCGGACAGGCGAGACACTGAAGCTTTCTTT.

This clonotype was found many times. The chain carries TRBV4-1 and TRBJ2-7; 9 bases are a match to TRBD1. Trimming at V came to 1 base and at J to 3 bases, leaving 4 bases not matched to a gene. The CDR3 runs 15 residues. Germline V gives CDR1 MGHRA, CDR2 YSYEKL. The CDR3 protein is CASSQVAGQGYEQYF. DNA for the CDR3: TGCGCCAGCAGCCAAGTTGCGGGACAGGGCTACGAGCAGTACTTC.

The chain carries TRBV2 and TRBJ2-3; 9 bases map to TRBD2. This CDR3 comprises 15 residues. The junction had 4 bases not matched to a gene; V was cut back by 4 bases and J by 2 bases. The V gene's germline CDR1 is SNHLY and CDR2 FYNNEI. This chain's CDR3 is CASSASGGLTDTQYF. In DNA form, the CDR3 reads TGTGCCAGCAGTGCCAGCGGGGGGCTCACAGATACGCAGTATTTT.